The 8 T cell receptor delta chains below come from one sample, sequenced in a study of gamma-delta T cells after stem cell transplantation listed by TCRdb under 2016. To prepare the library, RT-PCR was applied. Sequencing was carried out with an Illumina MiSeq. TCRdb reanalyzed the public reads with the CATT caller, and identical DNA sequences were merged afterwards. This sample lists some 10,000 delta-chain clones; about 1.2% were detected once. The top ten constitute under 13% of the sample. The sample taken for sequencing was gamma-delta T cells. All receptors come from a human donor. It is not recorded whose cells these are; they may come from a transplant donor.

For this clone: This is likely an artifact of a read error, given a far larger clone one base away. Other nucleotide sequences from this sample produce the same CDR3. The chain has TRDV2 and TRDJ1; 11 nucleotides match TRDD3. V dropped 4 bases and J dropped 2; count of bases not matched to a gene: 11. The CDR3 sequence is 17 residues long. CDR1 and CDR2 from the germline V gene are GEAIGNYY and EKD. DNA for the CDR3: TGTGCCTGTGATCGCCTACTGGGGGATAAAAGGACCGATAAACTCATCTTT. Translated, it gives CACDRLLGDKRTDKLIF.

This clone was counted between two and nine times. J is TRDJ3 and V is TRDV2; the D gene is possibly TRDD3 (5 bases). Germline values: CDR1 GEAIGNYY, CDR2 EKD. The V gene lost 0 bases and the J gene lost 0 bases, with 26 bases spanning the gap. The CDR3 runs 23 residues. The CDR3 nucleotides read TGTGCCTGTGACACCGTAAACTTGCCACTGGAGGATCCCAGCTCCTGGGACACCCGACAGATGTTTTTC. This gives the protein CACDTVNLPLEDPSSWDTRQMFF.

The V gene is TRDV2, the J gene TRDJ1; the match to TRDD3 covers 9 bases. The CDR3 covers 17 residues. Germline CDR1 and CDR2: GEAIGNYY and EKD. J was trimmed by 2 bases and V by 1 base; bases with no gene match: 10. In nucleotides, the CDR3 is TGTGCCTGTGACACTGTGGGGGATAAGCGCGGAACCGATAAACTCATCTTT. Its protein product is CACDTVGDKRGTDKLIF.

The chain joins TRDV2 to TRDJ1; 10 bases align to TRDD3. J lost 3 bases, V lost 2 bases, and 8 bases had no gene match. Germline CDR1 reads GEAIGNYY; CDR2 reads EKD. The CDR3 runs to 16 residues. In DNA form, the CDR3 reads TGTGCCTGTGACAACGTCCGACTGGGGGATCCCGATAAACTCATCTTT. Protein sequence: CACDNVRLGDPDKLIF.

Comment on this clone: TCRdb's listed protein matches a much larger clone and diverges from this DNA's translation at residue 7, likely through a read error; the protein shown comes from the DNA. J is TRDJ1 and V is TRDV2; weak D call: TRDD3 (5 bases). Between the trimmed V and J ends, which lost 4 bases and 0 bases, there was a span of 17 bases. Germline-derived CDR1 and CDR2 are GEAIGNYY and EKD. This CDR3 has 16 amino acids. The CDR3 region has the DNA TGTGCCTGTGAATTACTGGAGGCCTCGTACACCGATAAACTCATCTTT. Translated: CACELLEASYTDKLIF.

This clone was observed a handful of times. The mismatch at residue 10 between this DNA's translation and the TCRdb protein of a much larger clone likely reflects a read error; the protein shown is translated from the DNA. The chain uses TRDV2 and TRDJ1; possibly TRDD3 for D (6 bases). Trimming pared 0 bases from V and 1 base from J, leaving 14 bases between. CDR3 size: 16 residues. Looked up from germline, CDR1 is GEAIGNYY and CDR2 is EKD. CDR3: CACDTVGGRSTDKLIF. DNA for the CDR3: TGTGCCTGTGACACCGTGGGGGGCCGAAGCACCGATAAACTCATCTTT.

Note on this clone: This DNA translates differently at residue 8 from the TCRdb protein, which is that of a much larger clone; a read error is likely, and the protein shown is the DNA's own translation. This chain uses TRDV2 with TRDJ1; D might be TRDD3 (6 bases). This CDR3 has 19 amino acids. V was clipped by 0 bases and J by 0 bases, with 22 bases between them. Germline loops: CDR1 GEAIGNYY, CDR2 EKD. CDR3 in amino acids: CACDTVGELGGNYTDKLIF. The CDR3 nucleotides are TGTGCCTGTGACACCGTTGGGGAATTAGGGGGAAACTACACCGATAAACTCATCTTT.

This clone was observed a few times. TCRdb records a much larger clone's protein for this DNA, with a difference at residue 12 that likely arises from a read error; the protein given is the translation of the DNA. The chain links TRDV2 to TRDJ1; 13 bases align to TRDD3. The V and J ends lost 0 bases and 0 bases, in that order; junction bases with no gene match: 9. CDR3 length equals 19 residues. Germline V lookup: CDR1 GEAIGNYY, CDR2 EKD. The CDR3 sequence is CACDTLNWGIRLNTDKLIF. CDR3 coding DNA: TGTGCCTGTGACACCTTAAACTGGGGGATACGCCTCAACACCGATAAACTCATCTTT.